This T cell receptor beta chain stems from a study of vaccination and CD4 T cells after COVID-19. Background on the study: Four females and six males made up the convalescents, with two Hispanic. Overlapping SARS-CoV-2, HCoV-NL63, HCoV-OC43 and HCoV-229E spike peptides were used to stimulate cells.

Treatment denoted: roughly 11-day PBMC culture with coronavirus spike peptide pools or control peptides (ViraFEST assay). With the Oncomine TCR Beta short-read assay, DNA from cultured CD4+ T cells was sequenced. TCRdb redid the calling of the PCR reads with MiXCR, one entry per CDR3 protein. Of around 20,000 distinct CDR3 sequences in the sample, 43% are singletons; the top ten hold just under 3%. Worth noting for this clonotype: Its antigen is currently unknown.

The V end was cut by 3 bases, the J end by 4 bases, with 10 bases between. The germline CDR1 and CDR2 sequences are MDHEN and SYDVKM. This CDR3 is built from 14 residues. Source: CD4+ T cells from blood, cultured in vitro, taken after SARS-CoV-2 vaccination. The source of this sequence is a human donor who had recovered from COVID-19. V is TRBV28 and J is TRBJ1-5; tentative D call: TRBD1 (5 bases). For the CDR3, the DNA is TGTGCCAGCAGTTTCTCAGGGAATAATCAGCCCCAGCATTTT. Translation gives CASSFSGNNQPQHF.